Listed here are 14 T cell receptor beta chains from one sample, sequenced in a study of shared clonotypes between healthy human individuals. Measured with immunoSEQ multiplex PCR; TCRdb has only the in-frame clones, and not every one. Of millions of clones in the sample, 85% to 95% were seen once. Material for sequencing was naive CD4+ T cells sorted from blood. Subset meaning: CD45RA+ positively selected. All receptors come from a man aged 18-30 years in good health.

This clone was recorded only once. The V gene is TRBV2, the J gene TRBJ1-3; D is uncertain. Germline V gene sequence: CDR1 SNHLY, CDR2 FYNNEI. V was clipped by 8 bases and J by 4 bases, with 9 bases between them. CDR3 length: 12 residues. The CDR3, as DNA: TGTGCCAGCCATGAGGCGGGAAACACCATATATTTT. It codes for CASHEAGNTIYF.

This clone was seen a single time. The J gene is TRBJ2-7, the V gene TRBV7-8, with 11 bases fitting TRBD1. The CDR3 loop spans 16 amino acids. Germline lookup yields CDR1 SGHVS and CDR2 FQNEAQ. V lost 5 bases and J lost 6; bases outside the gene matches: 12. The CDR3 DNA is TGTGCCAGCAGCCCAACCTACGGGACAGGGGGTGGCGAGCAGTACTTC. This gives the protein CASSPTYGTGGGEQYF.

In DNA, the CDR3 is TGTGCCAGCAGCCCGCTGACCCTAACGCAAGGCTACACCTTC. Translating it yields CASSPLTLTQGYTF. V usage is TRBV5-6 and J usage is TRBJ1-2; D unresolved. Germline V gene sequence: CDR1 SGHDT, CDR2 YYEEEE. The V end was cut by 4 bases, the J end by 8 bases, with 18 bases between. The CDR3 totals 14 residues.

The gene calls are TRBV4-2 and TRBJ1-2; D is undetermined. The CDR3 contains 17 residues. V was clipped by 4 bases and J by 0 bases, with 18 bases between them. Germline-derived CDR1 and CDR2 are LGHNA and YNFKEQ. The CDR3 sequence: CASSPGSWTETNYGYTF. The DNA of the CDR3 is TGTGCCAGCAGCCCAGGATCTTGGACGGAAACTAACTATGGCTACACCTTC.

This chain uses TRBV28 with TRBJ1-2; D unresolved. The CDR3 length is 11 residues. Germline CDR1 is MDHEN and CDR2 is SYDVKM. Trimming cost V 2 bases and J 5 bases, with 3 bases left between them. The CDR3 nucleotides read TGTGCCAGCAGTTTAAAATATGGCTACACCTTC. Amino acid sequence: CASSLKYGYTF.

This clone was seen a handful of times. This chain connects TRBV9 to TRBJ1-5; D is unclear. There are 13 residues in the CDR3. Germline V gene data show CDR1 as SGDLS and CDR2 as YYNGEE. The V gene lost 0 bases and the J gene lost 1 base, with 2 bases spanning the gap. The CDR3 bases are TGTGCCAGCAGCGTAGAAAGCAATCAGCCCCAGCATTTT. It codes for CASSVESNQPQHF.

The chain has TRBV28 and TRBJ2-7; TRBD1 aligns across 9 bases. Losses at the gene ends were 5 bases for V and 2 bases for J; bases not matched to a gene: 4. The CDR3 spans 14 residues. Germline V CDR1 and CDR2: MDHEN, SYDVKM. CDR3 DNA sequence: TGTGCCAGCAGTATTGGGACAGGGACCTACGAGCAGTACTTC. It specifies CASSIGTGTYEQYF.

The chain carries TRBV5-1 and TRBJ2-5; D gene ambiguous. The length of the CDR3 is 14 residues. Trimming removed 0 bases from V and 5 bases from J, with 11 bases in between. Germline CDR1 is SGHRS and CDR2 is YFSETQ. The CDR3 nucleotides are TGCGCCAGCAGCTTGGTGGGTTTCCTCGAGACCCAGTACTTC. Encoded protein: CASSLVGFLETQYF. Variable domain in full (rest from reference TRBV5-1 and TRBJ2-5): KAGVTQTPRYLIKTRGQQVTLSCSPISGHRSVSWYQQTPGQGLQFLFEYFSETQRNKGNFPGRFSGRQFSNSRSEMNVSTLELGDSALYLCASSLVGFLETQYFGPGTRLLVL.

V is TRBV7-4 and J is TRBJ2-3, with 8 nucleotides matching TRBD1. The germline gives CDR1 SGHVT, CDR2 SQSDAQ. With V trimmed by 4 bases and J by 4 bases, 25 bases remained unmatched. There are 21 residues in the CDR3. The CDR3 loop is CASSSSGRETGVAKKADTQYF. The CDR3 DNA reads TGTGCCAGCAGCTCCAGCGGACGGGAGACAGGGGTCGCGAAAAAAGCAGATACGCAGTATTTT.

V and J are TRBV5-1 and TRBJ2-7, with D tentatively TRBD2 (5 bases). Germline assignment: CDR1 SGHRS and CDR2 YFSETQ. V lost 3 bases, J lost 2 bases, and 12 bases lay in between. The CDR3 has 14 residues. CDR3 in amino acids: CASSSTGVTYEQYF. CDR3 nucleotide sequence: TGCGCCAGCAGCTCCACCGGGGTAACCTACGAGCAGTACTTC.

The count of this clone is one. J is TRBJ1-5 and V is TRBV4-3, with D tentatively TRBD1 (6 bases). Germline lookup yields CDR1 LGHNA and CDR2 YSLEER. Trimming left V 0 bases short and J 3 bases short, with 9 bases between. This CDR3 region has 15 residues. The CDR3 DNA follows: TGCGCCAGCAGCCAAGAACGGGGGCCCAATCAGCCCCAGCATTTT. Translated, it gives CASSQERGPNQPQHF.

This sequence joins TRBV10-3 and TRBJ1-1; D not certain. Trimming pared 3 bases from V and 0 bases from J, leaving 8 bases between. This CDR3 comprises 14 residues. Germline values: CDR1 ENHRY, CDR2 SYGVKD. The CDR3 loop reads CAISDRHLNTEAFF. CDR3 sequence (DNA): TGTGCCATCAGTGACAGGCATTTGAACACTGAAGCTTTCTTT.

The rearrangement links TRBV4-2 to TRBJ1-1; 7 bases match TRBD1. This CDR3 spans 15 amino acids. Germline V gives CDR1 LGHNA, CDR2 YNFKEQ. V lost 2 bases and J lost 5; bases outside the gene matches: 8. The CDR3: CASSQRGTAPTEAFF. The CDR3 DNA sequence: TGTGCCAGCAGCCAACGAGGGACAGCGCCAACTGAAGCTTTCTTT.

CDR3 nucleotide sequence: TGTGCCAGCAGTTACGGCTTTGCGGGGGGGGTGGAGACCCAGTACTTC. Protein product: CASSYGFAGGVETQYF. V usage is TRBV6-5 and J usage is TRBJ2-5; 9 positions match TRBD2. Germline CDR1 reads MNHEY; CDR2 reads SVGAGI. The CDR3 is made up of 16 amino acids. J gave up 5 bases and V 2 bases, and 9 bases lay outside the gene matches.